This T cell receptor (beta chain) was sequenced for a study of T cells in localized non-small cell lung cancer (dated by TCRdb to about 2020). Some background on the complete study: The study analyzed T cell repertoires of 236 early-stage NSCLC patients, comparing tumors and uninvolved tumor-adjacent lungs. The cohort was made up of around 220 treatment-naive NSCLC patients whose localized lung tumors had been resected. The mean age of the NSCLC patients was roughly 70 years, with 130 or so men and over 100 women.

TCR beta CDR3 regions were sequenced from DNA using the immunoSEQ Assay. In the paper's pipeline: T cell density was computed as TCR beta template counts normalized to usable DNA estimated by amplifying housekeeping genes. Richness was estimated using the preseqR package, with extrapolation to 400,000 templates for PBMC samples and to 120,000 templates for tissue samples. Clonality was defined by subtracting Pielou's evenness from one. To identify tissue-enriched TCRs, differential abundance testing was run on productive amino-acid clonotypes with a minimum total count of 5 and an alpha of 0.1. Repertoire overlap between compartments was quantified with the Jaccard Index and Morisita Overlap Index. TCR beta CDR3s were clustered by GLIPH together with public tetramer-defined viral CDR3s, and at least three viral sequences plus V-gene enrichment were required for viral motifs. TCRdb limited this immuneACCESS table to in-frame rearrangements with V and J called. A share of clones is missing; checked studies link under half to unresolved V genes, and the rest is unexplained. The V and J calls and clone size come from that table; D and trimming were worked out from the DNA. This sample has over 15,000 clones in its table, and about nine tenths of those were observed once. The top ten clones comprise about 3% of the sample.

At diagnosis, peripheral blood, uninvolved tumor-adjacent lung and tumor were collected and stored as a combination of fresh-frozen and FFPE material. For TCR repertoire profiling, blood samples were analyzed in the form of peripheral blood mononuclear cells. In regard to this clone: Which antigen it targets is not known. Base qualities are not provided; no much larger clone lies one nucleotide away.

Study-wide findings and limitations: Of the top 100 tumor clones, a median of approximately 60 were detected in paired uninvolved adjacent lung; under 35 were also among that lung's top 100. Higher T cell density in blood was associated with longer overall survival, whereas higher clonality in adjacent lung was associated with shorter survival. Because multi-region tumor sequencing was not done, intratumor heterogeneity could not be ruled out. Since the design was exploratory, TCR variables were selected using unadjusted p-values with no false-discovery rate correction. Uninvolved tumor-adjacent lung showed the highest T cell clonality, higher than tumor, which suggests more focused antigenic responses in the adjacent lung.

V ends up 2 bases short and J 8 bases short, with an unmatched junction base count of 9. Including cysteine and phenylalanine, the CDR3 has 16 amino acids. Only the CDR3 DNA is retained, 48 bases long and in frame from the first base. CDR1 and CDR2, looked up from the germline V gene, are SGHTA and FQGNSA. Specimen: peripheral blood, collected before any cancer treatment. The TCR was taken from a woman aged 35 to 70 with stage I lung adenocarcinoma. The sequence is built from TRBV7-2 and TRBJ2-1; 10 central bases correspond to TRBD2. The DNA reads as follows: TGTGCCAGCAGCTTAAATGGAGCGGGAGGGCCGGATGAGCAGTTCTTC. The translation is CASSLNGAGGPDEQFF.